This T cell receptor (beta chain) was retrieved from a study of beta chain features in type 1 diabetes. There are a few counts of this clone. Its cognate antigen is unknown. Expressed TCRB transcripts were sequenced because the entire RNA isolate underwent reverse transcription. The study sequenced naive, central memory and regulatory T cell samples to an average of roughly 3.8 million reads. TCRdb keeps only in-frame clones here, not all; method: immunoSEQ multiplex PCR. Here the sample spans hundreds of thousands of clones, around an eighth being singletons. The V segment lost 5 bases and the J segment 3 bases; nucleotides outside the gene matches: 9. CDR1 and CDR2 (germline): SEHNR, FQNEAQ (reference sequence). The CDR3 is 15 residues long. Study observations and caveats: Within each of all four CD4+ subsets, Type 1 diabetes patients had TCRB CDR3s that were moderately but significantly shorter. Insertion counts at VDJ junctions were lower in type 1 diabetes patients, who also showed more deletions there.

The authors took one heparinised blood draw, averaging approximately 120 mL, from each donor. Input material: naive CD4+ T cells from blood. The rearrangement links TRBV7-9 to TRBJ1-1, with 7 bases fitting TRBD1. The receptor's source is a man between 18 and 35 years old with type 1 diabetes. CDR3 coding DNA: TGTGCCAGCAGCCTGCGACAGGGAGGGGACACTGAAGCTTTCTTT. Translating it yields CASSLRQGGDTEAFF.